This T cell receptor beta chain appears in the sequencing data of a study of blood T cell repertoires in COVID-19. Across the whole study: T cells, B-cell-depleted T cells, or PBMCs provided the cDNA or gDNA that served as material.

Germline-derived CDR1 and CDR2 are MNHEY and SVGAGI. This CDR3 has 13 amino acids. With 11 bases removed from V and 5 bases from J, the gap between germline ends came to 18 bases. Clones were read by immunoSEQ multiplex PCR, and TCRdb kept only the in-frame ones, dropping some. Seen here are 400,000 to 550,000 clones, roughly 90% observed once, and the top ten hold 4% to 5.5%. The chain has TRBV6-5 and TRBJ1-2; a weak D match, TRBD1 (6 bases). This TCR derives from a woman aged 25 to 39 with acute or convalescent COVID-19. Sequencing used peripheral blood. The CDR3 here is CAGGAPSPYGYTF. CDR3 nucleotides: TGTGCCGGGGGGGCGCCTTCGCCGTATGGCTACACCTTC.